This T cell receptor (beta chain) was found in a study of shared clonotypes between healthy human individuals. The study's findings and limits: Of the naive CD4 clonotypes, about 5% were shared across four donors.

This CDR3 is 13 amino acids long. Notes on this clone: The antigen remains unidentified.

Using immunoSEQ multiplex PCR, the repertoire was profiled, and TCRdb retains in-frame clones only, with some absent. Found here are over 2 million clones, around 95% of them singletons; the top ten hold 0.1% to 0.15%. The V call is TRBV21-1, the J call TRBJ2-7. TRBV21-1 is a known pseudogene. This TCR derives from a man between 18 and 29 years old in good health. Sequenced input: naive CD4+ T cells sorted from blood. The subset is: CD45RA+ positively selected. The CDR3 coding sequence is TGTGCCAGCAGCAAAGCCCTAGGGTACGAGCAGTACTTC. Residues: CASSKALGYEQYF.